This T cell receptor beta chain was observed in a study of blood T cell repertoires in COVID-19. Sequencing was performed with immunoSEQ multiplex PCR; in TCRdb, only in-frame clones are kept and a portion is missing. The table has just over 250,000 clones, around 87% seen once. Trimming stripped 5 bases from V and 2 bases from J, with 15 bases between. From germline, CDR1 is ENHRY and CDR2 SYGVKD. The CDR3 spans 15 residues. The specimen sequenced was peripheral blood. This chain joins TRBV10-3 and TRBJ2-5, with a weak D call TRBD2 (5 bases). This clonotype was obtained from a woman in her 50s with acute or convalescent COVID-19. The CDR3 spells CAISPSGGGQETQYF. The CDR3, as DNA: TGTGCCATCAGTCCAAGCGGCGGCGGGCAAGAGACCCAGTACTTC.